This TCR beta chain came from a study of T-cell reconstitution after alpha-beta-depleted transplantation in children. Library preparation (for TCRbeta) was performed with unique molecular identifiers. TCRdb reprocessed the PCR reads via MiXCR and lists one record per CDR3 protein. The sample includes more than 550,000 distinct CDR3 sequences, roughly a tenth seen only once; the top ten take around 4%. Germline assignment: CDR1 SGHTA and CDR2 FQGNSA. V was pared by 0 bases and J by 3 bases, with 5 bases between. The CDR3 spans 13 residues. Sequenced material: PBMCs from the stem cell graft donor, taken from the stem cell graft. The V call is TRBV7-2, the J call TRBJ1-1; D gene ambiguous. The sequence was obtained from a human donor who donated a stem cell graft to a child with acute myeloid leukemia. CDR3 nucleotides: TGTGCCAGCAGCTTAGCCCCCGACACTGAAGCTTTCTTT. Translated: CASSLAPDTEAFF. Using reference TRBV7-2 and TRBJ1-1 for the parts outside the CDR3, the full variable domain is GAGVSQSPSNKVTEKGKDVELRCDPISGHTALYWYRQSLGQGLEFLIYFQGNSAPDKSGLPSDRFSAERTGGSVSTLTIQRTQQEDSAVYLCASSLAPDTEAFFGQGTRLTVV.